Below are 11 T cell receptor beta chains sequenced from a single sample in a study of cytomegalovirus exposure and HLA in healthy donors. Generated by immunoSEQ multiplex PCR, the TCRdb table keeps only in-frame clones and is missing some. This table has more than 200,000 clones, roughly 87% appearing once. Material for sequencing was PBMCs. These receptors were obtained from a man between 18 and 29 years old in good health and CMV-seropositive.

This chain joins TRBV6-1 and TRBJ1-1; 9 bases are a match to TRBD1. CDR3 length: 14 residues. Germline V gives CDR1 MNHNS, CDR2 SASEGT. V was pared by 4 bases and J by 7 bases, with 7 bases of the junction left unmatched. CDR3 in amino acids: CASSVRGTGIEAFF. The CDR3 DNA reads as TGTGCCAGCAGTGTACGGGGGACAGGGATTGAAGCTTTCTTT.

The rearrangement joins TRBV27 to TRBJ1-1, with 8 positions matching TRBD1. Germline CDR1 is MNHEY and CDR2 is SMNVEV (reference sequence). The CDR3 extends over 18 amino acids. The V gene end was trimmed by 3 bases and the J gene end by 3 bases; junction bases not matched to a gene: 15. CDR3 region: CASSLLPLTGEGHTEAFF. The CDR3 coding sequence is TGTGCCAGCAGTTTGTTACCGTTGACAGGGGAGGGCCACACTGAAGCTTTCTTT.

This clone was seen more than once but under ten times. This chain joins TRBV5-1 and TRBJ2-1, with 7 positions matching TRBD2. V lost 4 bases to trimming and J lost 0 bases; unmatched junction nucleotides: 7. The CDR3 has 16 residues. The germline V gene has CDR1 SGHRS and CDR2 YFSETQ. CDR3 sequence reads: CASSLDQRDSYNEQFF. For the CDR3, the DNA is TGCGCCAGCAGCCTGGACCAGCGGGACTCCTACAATGAGCAGTTCTTC. Variable domain in full (rest from reference TRBV5-1 and TRBJ2-1): KAGVTQTPRYLIKTRGQQVTLSCSPISGHRSVSWYQQTPGQGLQFLFEYFSETQRNKGNFPGRFSGRQFSNSRSEMNVSTLELGDSALYLCASSLDQRDSYNEQFFGPGTRLTVL.

The chain links TRBV4-3 to TRBJ2-2; TRBD1 agrees at 7 bases. Losses at the gene ends were 4 bases for V and 3 bases for J; bases not matched to a gene: 5. Germline V gives CDR1 LGHNA, CDR2 YSLEER. The CDR3 contains 15 residues. The CDR3, as DNA: TGCGCCAGCAGCCCGACAGGGTCCCACACCGGGGAGCTGTTTTTT. Translated: CASSPTGSHTGELFF.

The gene calls are TRBV2 and TRBJ2-7; 7 bases fit TRBD2. The junction had 8 bases not matched to a gene; V was cut back by 4 bases and J by 2 bases. The germline gives CDR1 SNHLY, CDR2 FYNNEI. There are 15 residues in the CDR3. Here the CDR3 DNA reads TGTGCCAGCAGTGTTTGGCAGCGGGGTACCTACGAGCAGTACTTC. This sequence encodes CASSVWQRGTYEQYF.

The chain employs TRBV5-1 and TRBJ2-2; the match to TRBD1 covers 8 bases. Looked up from germline, CDR1 is SGHRS and CDR2 is YFSETQ. The ends lost 4 bases at V and 4 bases at J; junction bases unmatched: 3. This CDR3 has 14 residues. The CDR3 region has the DNA TGCGCCAGCAGCGCAGGGGGCGCCACCGGGGAGCTGTTTTTT. This sequence encodes CASSAGGATGELFF. The full variable domain, its missing parts supplied by reference TRBV5-1 and TRBJ2-2, is KAGVTQTPRYLIKTRGQQVTLSCSPISGHRSVSWYQQTPGQGLQFLFEYFSETQRNKGNFPGRFSGRQFSNSRSEMNVSTLELGDSALYLCASSAGGATGELFFGEGSRLTVL.

The chain joins TRBV11-2 to TRBJ1-2, with D possibly matching TRBD1 (5 bases). The V end was cut by 6 bases, the J end by 6 bases, with 17 bases between. This CDR3 has 14 amino acids. Germline V gene lookup returns CDR1 SGHAT and CDR2 FQNNGV. CDR3 sequence (DNA): TGTGCCAGCAGGGGGGTTAGGGGAAGGGATGGCTACACCTTC. Translated: CASRGVRGRDGYTF. Using reference TRBV11-2 and TRBJ1-2 for the parts outside the CDR3, the full variable domain is EAGVAQSPRYKIIEKRQSVAFWCNPISGHATLYWYQQILGQGPKLLIQFQNNGVVDDSQLPKDRFSAERLKGVDSTLKIQPAKLEDSAVYLCASRGVRGRDGYTFGSGTRLTVV.

J is TRBJ2-3 and V is TRBV30, with TRBD2 identical over 8 bases. Germline V gene data show CDR1 as GTSNPN and CDR2 as SVGIG (reference sequence). The CDR3 consists of 14 residues. V lost 4 bases, J lost 3 bases, and 6 bases stayed unmatched. The CDR3 region has the DNA TGTGCCTGGACTGAAGCGGGAGTGACAGATACGCAGTATTTT. As protein: CAWTEAGVTDTQYF.

With respect to this clone: In the same sample, other DNA sequences code for this CDR3. The chain has TRBV27 and TRBJ2-3; no reliable D call. CDR1 is MNHEY, CDR2 SMNVEV, per germline (reference sequence). This CDR3 is 13 amino acids long. V was clipped by 5 bases and J by 0 bases, with 6 bases between them. The CDR3 coding sequence is TGTGCCAGCAGTCCCACTAGCACAGATACGCAGTATTTT. Residues: CASSPTSTDTQYF.

This chain links TRBV9 with TRBJ2-5; maybe TRBD1 (5 bases). From germline, CDR1 is SGDLS and CDR2 YYNGEE. Trimming removed 4 bases at V and 2 bases at J, with 18 bases between. The CDR3 has 16 amino acids. The CDR3 is CASSTAGRRLQETQYF. CDR3 sequence (DNA): TGTGCCAGCAGCACCGCAGGGCGTCGTTTACAAGAGACCCAGTACTTC. Based on the CDR3 plus reference TRBV9 and TRBJ2-5, the full variable domain is DSGVTQTPKHLITATGQRVTLRCSPRSGDLSVYWYQQSLDQGLQFLIQYYNGEERAKGNILERFSAQQFPDLHSELNLSSLELGDSALYFCASSTAGRRLQETQYFGPGTRLLVL.

This chain connects TRBV15 to TRBJ1-1; D is unresolved. Trimming took 3 bases from V and 4 from J, leaving 18 bases between them. This CDR3 is 16 amino acids long. The V gene's germline CDR1 is LNHNV and CDR2 YYDKDF (reference sequence). CDR3 sequence: CATSSTGSLSGTEAFF. The CDR3 DNA is TGTGCCACCAGCAGTACCGGGAGCCTAAGCGGCACTGAAGCTTTCTTT.